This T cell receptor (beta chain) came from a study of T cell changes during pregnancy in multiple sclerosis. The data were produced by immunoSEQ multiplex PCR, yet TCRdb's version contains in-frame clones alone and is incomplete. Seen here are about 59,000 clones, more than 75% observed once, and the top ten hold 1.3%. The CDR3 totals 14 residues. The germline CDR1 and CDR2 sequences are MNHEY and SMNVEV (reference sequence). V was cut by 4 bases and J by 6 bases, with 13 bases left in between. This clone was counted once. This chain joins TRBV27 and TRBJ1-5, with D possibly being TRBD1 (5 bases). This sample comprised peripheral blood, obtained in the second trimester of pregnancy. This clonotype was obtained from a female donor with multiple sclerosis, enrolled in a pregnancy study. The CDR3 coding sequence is TGTGCCAGCAGTTCACGGCGTCAGGGTCAGCCCCAGCATTTT. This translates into CASSSRRQGQPQHF.